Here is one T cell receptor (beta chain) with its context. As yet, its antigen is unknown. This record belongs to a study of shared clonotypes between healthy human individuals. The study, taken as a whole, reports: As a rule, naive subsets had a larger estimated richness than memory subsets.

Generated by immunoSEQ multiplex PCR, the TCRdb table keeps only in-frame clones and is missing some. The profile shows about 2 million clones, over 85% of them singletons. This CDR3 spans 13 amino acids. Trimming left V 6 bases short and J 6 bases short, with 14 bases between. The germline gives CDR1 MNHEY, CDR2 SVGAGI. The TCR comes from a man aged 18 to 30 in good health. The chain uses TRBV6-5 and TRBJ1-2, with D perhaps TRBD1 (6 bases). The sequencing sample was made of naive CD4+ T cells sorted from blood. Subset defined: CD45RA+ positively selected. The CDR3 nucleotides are TGTGCCAGCAGGACGACGGGGGCACATGGCTACACCTTC. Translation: CASRTTGAHGYTF.